This T cell receptor (beta chain) was identified in a study of blood T cell repertoires in COVID-19. Study background: Acute and convalescent COVID-19 samples came from the United States, Italy and Spain. From T cells, B-cell-depleted T cells, or PBMCs came the material, which was cDNA or gDNA.

Two consecutive negative NP/OP PCR tests, clearance, or resolved symptoms defined Cohort 3 recovery. This CDR3 comprises 13 residues. Trimming removed 2 bases from V and 0 bases from J, with 2 bases in between. Germline V gives CDR1 MNHEY, CDR2 SMNVEV (reference sequence). Sequencing was performed with immunoSEQ multiplex PCR; in TCRdb, only in-frame clones are kept and a portion is missing. This table holds around 380,000 clones, approximately 87% found once. The chain uses TRBV27 and TRBJ2-4; D is undetermined. Sequencing input: PBMCs or T cells enriched from blood (not recorded which). The receptor comes from a man aged 25-40 years who had recovered from COVID-19. This CDR3 is CASSLLAKNIQYF. In DNA form, the CDR3 reads TGTGCCAGCAGTTTACTAGCCAAAAACATTCAGTACTTC.